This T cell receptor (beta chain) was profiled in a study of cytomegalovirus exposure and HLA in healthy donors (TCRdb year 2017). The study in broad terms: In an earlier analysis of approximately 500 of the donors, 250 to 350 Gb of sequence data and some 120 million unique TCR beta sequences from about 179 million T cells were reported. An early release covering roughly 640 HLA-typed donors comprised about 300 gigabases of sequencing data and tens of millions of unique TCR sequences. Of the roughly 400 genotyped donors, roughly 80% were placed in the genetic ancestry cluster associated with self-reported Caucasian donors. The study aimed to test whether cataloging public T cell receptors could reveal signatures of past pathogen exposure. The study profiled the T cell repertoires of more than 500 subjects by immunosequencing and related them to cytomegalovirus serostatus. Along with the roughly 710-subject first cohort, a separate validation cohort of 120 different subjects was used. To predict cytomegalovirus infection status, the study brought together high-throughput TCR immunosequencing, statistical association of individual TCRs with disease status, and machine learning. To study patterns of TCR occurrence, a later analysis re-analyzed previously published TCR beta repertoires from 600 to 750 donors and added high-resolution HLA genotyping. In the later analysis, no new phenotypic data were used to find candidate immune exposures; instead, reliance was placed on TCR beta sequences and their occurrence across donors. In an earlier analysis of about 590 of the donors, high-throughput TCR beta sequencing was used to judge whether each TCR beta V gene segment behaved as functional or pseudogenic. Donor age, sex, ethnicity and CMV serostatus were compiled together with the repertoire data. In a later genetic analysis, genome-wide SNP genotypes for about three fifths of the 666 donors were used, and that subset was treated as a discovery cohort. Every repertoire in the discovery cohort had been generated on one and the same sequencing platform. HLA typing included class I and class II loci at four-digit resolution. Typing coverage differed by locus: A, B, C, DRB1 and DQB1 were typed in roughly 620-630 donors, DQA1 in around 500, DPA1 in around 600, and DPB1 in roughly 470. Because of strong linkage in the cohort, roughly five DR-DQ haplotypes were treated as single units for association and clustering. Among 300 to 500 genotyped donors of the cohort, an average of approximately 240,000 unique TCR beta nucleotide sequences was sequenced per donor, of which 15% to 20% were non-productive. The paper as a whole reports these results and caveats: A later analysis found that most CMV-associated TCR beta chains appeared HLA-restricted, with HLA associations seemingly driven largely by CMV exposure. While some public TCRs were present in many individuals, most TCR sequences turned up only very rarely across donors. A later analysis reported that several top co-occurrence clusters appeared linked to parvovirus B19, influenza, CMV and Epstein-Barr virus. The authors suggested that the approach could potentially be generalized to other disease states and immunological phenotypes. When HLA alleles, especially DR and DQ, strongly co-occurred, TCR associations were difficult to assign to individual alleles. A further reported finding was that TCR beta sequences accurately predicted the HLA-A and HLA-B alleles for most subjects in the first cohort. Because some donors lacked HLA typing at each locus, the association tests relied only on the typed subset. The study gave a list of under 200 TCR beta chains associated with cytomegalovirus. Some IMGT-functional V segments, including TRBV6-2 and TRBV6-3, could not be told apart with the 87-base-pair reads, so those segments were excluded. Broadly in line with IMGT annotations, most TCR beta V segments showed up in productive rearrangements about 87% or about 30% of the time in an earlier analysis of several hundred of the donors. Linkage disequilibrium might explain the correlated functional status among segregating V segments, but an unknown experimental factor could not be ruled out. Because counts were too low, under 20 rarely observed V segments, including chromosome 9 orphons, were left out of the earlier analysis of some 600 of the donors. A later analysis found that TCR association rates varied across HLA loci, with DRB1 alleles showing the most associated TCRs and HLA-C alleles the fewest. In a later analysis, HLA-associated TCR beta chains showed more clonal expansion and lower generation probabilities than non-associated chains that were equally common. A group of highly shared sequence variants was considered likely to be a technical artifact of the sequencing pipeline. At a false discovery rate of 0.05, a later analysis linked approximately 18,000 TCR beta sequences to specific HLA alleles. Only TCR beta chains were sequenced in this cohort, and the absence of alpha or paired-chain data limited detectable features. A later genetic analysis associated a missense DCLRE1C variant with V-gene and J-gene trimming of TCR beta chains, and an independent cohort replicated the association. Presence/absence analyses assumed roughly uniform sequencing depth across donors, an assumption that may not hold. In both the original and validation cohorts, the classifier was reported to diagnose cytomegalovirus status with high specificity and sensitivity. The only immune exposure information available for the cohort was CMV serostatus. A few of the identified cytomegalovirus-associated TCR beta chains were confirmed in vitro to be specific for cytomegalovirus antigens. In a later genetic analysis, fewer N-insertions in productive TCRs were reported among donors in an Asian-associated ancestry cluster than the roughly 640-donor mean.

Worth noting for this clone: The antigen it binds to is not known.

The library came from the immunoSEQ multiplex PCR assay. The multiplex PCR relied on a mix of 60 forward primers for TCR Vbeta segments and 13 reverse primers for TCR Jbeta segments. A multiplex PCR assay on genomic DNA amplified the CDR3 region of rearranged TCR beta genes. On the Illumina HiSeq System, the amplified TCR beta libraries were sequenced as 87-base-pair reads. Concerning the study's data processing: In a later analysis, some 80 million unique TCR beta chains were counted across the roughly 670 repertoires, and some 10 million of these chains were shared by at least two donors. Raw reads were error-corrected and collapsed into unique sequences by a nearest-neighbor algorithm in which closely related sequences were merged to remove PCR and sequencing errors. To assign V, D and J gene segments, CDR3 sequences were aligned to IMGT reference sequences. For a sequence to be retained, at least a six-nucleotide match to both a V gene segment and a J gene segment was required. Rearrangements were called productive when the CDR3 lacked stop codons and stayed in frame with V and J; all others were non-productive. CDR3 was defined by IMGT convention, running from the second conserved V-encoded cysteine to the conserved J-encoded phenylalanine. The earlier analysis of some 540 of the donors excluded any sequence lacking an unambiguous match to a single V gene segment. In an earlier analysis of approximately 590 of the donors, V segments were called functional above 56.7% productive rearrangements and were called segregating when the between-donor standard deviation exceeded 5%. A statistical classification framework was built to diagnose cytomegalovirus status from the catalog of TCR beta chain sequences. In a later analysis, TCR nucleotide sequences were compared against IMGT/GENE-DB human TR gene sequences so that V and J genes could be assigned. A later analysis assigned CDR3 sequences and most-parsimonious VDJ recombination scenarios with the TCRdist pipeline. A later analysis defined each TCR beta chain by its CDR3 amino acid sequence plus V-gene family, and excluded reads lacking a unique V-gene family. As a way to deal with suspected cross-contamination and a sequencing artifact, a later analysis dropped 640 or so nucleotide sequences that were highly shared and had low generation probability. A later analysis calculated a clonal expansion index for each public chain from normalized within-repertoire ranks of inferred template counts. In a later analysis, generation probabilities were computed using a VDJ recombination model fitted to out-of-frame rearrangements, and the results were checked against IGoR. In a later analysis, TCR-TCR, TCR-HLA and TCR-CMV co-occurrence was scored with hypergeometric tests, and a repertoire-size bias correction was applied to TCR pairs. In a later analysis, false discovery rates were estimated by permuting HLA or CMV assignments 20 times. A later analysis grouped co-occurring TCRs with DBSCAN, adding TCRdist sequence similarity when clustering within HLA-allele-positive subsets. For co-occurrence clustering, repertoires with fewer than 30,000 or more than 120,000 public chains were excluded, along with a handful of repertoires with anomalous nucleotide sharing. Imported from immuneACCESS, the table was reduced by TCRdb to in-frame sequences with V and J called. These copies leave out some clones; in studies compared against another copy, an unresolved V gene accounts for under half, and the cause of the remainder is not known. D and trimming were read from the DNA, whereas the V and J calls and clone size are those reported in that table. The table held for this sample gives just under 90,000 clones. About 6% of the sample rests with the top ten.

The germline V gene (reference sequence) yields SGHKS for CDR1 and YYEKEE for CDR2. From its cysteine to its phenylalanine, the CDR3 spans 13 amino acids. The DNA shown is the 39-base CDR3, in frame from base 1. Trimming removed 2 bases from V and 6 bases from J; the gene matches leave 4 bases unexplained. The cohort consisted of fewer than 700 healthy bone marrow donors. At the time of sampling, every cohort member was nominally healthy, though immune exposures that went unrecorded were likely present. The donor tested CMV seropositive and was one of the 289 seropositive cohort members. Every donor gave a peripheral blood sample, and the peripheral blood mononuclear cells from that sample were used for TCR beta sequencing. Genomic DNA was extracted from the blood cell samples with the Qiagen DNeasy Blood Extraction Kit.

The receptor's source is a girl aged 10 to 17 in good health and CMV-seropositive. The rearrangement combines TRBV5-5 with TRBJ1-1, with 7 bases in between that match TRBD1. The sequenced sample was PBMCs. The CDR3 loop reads CASSFATGPEAFF. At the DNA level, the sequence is TGTGCCAGCAGCTTTGCGACAGGGCCTGAAGCTTTCTTT.